This TCR beta chain was profiled in a study of identical twins. Overall study results and limits: Fewer insertions characterized abundant cord blood beta clonotypes, whereas memory repertoires showed none. Its conclusions, products of cross-sectional statistical analysis, did not come from following the same donors.

Each CDR3 protein is one row after TCRdb ran MiXCR on the 5' RACE reads. The repertoire has approximately 190,000 distinct CDR3 sequences, more than 15% of them found once; the top ten carry about 38%. This clonotype was picked up a small number of times. Antigen specificity is unknown. This sample also belongs to another study, concerning T cells expressing NK-cell markers. That source adds: Out of eight donors sequenced, seven tested HCMV-seropositive and the remaining one seronegative. It was still unclear whether expanded NKG2C+ T cell clones were HCMV specific.

The sample comprised CD8+ T cells sorted from blood. The TCR comes from a woman aged 18-29 years in good health.

This CDR3 reads CASSPPEATSGSGDTQYF. Written as DNA, the CDR3 is TGTGCCAGCAGTCCCCCCGAGGCGACTAGCGGGAGTGGAGATACGCAGTATTTT. The genes are TRBV12-3 or TRBV12-4 and TRBJ2-3; TRBD2 matches at 12 bases. The CDR3 has 18 residues. V gave up 5 bases and J gave up 5 bases; unmatched junction bases: 14.